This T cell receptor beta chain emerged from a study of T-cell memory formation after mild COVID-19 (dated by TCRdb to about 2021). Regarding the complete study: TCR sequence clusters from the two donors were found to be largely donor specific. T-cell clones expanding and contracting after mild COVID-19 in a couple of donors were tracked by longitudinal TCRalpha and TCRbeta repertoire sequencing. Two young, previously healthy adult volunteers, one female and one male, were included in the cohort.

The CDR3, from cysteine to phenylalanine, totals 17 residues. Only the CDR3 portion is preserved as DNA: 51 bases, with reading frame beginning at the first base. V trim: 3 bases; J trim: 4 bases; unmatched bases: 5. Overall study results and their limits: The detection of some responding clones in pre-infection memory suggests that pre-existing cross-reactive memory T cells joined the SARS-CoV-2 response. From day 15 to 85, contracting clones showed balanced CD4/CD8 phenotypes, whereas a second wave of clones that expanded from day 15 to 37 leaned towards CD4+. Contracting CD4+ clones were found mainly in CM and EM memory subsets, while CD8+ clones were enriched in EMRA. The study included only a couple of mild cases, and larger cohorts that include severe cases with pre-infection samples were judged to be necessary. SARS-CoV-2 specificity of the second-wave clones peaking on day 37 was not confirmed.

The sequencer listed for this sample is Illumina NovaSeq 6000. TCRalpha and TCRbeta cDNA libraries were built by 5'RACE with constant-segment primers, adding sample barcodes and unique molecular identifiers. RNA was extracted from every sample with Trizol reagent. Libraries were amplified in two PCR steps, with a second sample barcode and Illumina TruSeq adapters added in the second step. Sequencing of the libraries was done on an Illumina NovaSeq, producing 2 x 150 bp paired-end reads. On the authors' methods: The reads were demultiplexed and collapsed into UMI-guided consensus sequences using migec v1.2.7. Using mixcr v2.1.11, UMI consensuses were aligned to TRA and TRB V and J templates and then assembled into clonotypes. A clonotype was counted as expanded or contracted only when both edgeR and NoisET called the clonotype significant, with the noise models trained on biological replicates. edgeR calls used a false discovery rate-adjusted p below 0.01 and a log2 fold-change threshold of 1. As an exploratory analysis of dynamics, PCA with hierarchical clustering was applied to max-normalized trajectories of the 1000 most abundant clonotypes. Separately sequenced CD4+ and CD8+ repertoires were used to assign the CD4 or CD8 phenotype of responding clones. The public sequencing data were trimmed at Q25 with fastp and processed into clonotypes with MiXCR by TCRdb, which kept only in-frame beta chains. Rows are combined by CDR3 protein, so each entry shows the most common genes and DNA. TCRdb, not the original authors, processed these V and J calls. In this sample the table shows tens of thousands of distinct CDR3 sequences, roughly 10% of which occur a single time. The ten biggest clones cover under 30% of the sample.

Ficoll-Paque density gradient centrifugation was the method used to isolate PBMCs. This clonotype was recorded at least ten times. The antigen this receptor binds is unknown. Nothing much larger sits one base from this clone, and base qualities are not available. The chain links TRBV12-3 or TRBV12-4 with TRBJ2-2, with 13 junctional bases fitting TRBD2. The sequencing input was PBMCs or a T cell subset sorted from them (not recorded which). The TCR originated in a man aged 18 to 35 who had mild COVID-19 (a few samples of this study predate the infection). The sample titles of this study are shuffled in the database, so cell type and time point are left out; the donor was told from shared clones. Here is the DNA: TGTGCCAGCAGTTTGACTAGCGGGGGGCCACGCACCGGGGAGCTGTTTTTT. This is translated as CASSLTSGGPRTGELFF.